This passage covers 3 T cell receptor beta chains from one sample sequenced in a study of blood T cell repertoires in COVID-19. Profiled with immunoSEQ multiplex PCR; TCRdb holds only in-frame clones, not every one. The sample lists about 220,000 clones; 65% to 85% were seen once. What was sequenced was peripheral blood. The origin of the receptors is a woman aged 50 to 60 with acute or convalescent COVID-19.

The V call is TRBV10-3, the J call TRBJ2-5, with TRBD2 as a possible D gene (6 bases). This CDR3 region has 14 residues. Trimming pared 0 bases from V and 5 bases from J, leaving 10 bases between. From germline, CDR1 is ENHRY and CDR2 SYGVKD. CDR3 bases: TGTGCCATCAGTGAGTCTGGAGGGAGCGAGACCCAGTACTTC. As protein: CAISESGGSETQYF.

The chain employs TRBV5-1 and TRBJ2-3; TRBD1 aligns across 12 bases. The V segment lost 3 bases and the J segment 6 bases; nucleotides outside the gene matches: 14. Germline V gene data show CDR1 as SGHRS and CDR2 as YFSETQ. The CDR3 runs 18 residues. The CDR3 bases are TGCGCCAGCAGCTCCGGACCCGGGACAGGGGGCCAAAAGGATACGCAGTATTTT. Translating it yields CASSSGPGTGGQKDTQYF. Complete variable domain (other parts from reference TRBV5-1 and TRBJ2-3): KAGVTQTPRYLIKTRGQQVTLSCSPISGHRSVSWYQQTPGQGLQFLFEYFSETQRNKGNFPGRFSGRQFSNSRSEMNVSTLELGDSALYLCASSSGPGTGGQKDTQYFGPGTRLTVL.

This clone was seen ten or more times. The CDR3 DNA sequence: TGTGCCAGCGGACAAACAGATACGCAGTATTTT. Its protein product is CASGQTDTQYF. This chain connects TRBV25-1 to TRBJ2-3; TRBD1 might be the D (5 bases). V lost 8 bases and J lost 3, with 6 bases in between. This CDR3 has 11 amino acids. The V gene's germline CDR1 is MGHDK and CDR2 SYGVNS.